These 30 T cell receptor beta chains came from one sample sequenced in a study of T-cell reconstitution after alpha-beta-depleted transplantation in children. TCRbeta library preparation incorporated unique molecular identifiers. A single record per CDR3 protein comes from TCRdb applying MiXCR to the PCR reads. The profile shows a few hundred thousand distinct CDR3 sequences, over 20% of them singletons. The starting material was PBMCs, obtained before TCRalphabeta/CD19-depleted stem cell transplant. These receptors were taken from a boy under two years old with Wiskott-Aldrich syndrome, due to receive a stem cell transplant.

This rearrangement joins TRBV27 to TRBJ2-1; TRBD2 aligns across 7 bases. The J segment lost 1 base and the V segment lost 5 bases, leaving 5 bases of the junction unmatched. The germline CDR1 and CDR2 sequences are MNHEY and SMNVEV (reference sequence). The CDR3 extends over 15 amino acids. The CDR3, as DNA: TGTGCCAGCAGTCAAGCGGGAATATCCTACAATGAGCAGTTCTTC. Translation gives CASSQAGISYNEQFF.

In this sample, this clonotype turned up a few times. The CDR3: CASSLGLILGLGYNEQFF. The CDR3 nucleotides are TGTGCCAGCAGCTTAGGGTTAATTTTGGGATTGGGTTACAATGAGCAGTTCTTC. The chain has TRBV7-8 and TRBJ2-1, with D unresolved. CDR3 size: 18 residues. The V gene's germline CDR1 is SGHVS and CDR2 FQNEAQ. V lost 1 base and J lost 4, with 20 bases in between.

This chain uses TRBV18 with TRBJ2-1; either TRBD1 or TRBD2 may supply D (5 bases each). Trimming removed 1 base at V and 7 bases at J, with 11 bases between. The CDR3 extends over 14 amino acids. Looked up from germline, CDR1 is KGHSH and CDR2 is LQKENI. The CDR3 protein is CASSPRDRTNEQFF. The CDR3 DNA reads as TGTGCCAGCTCACCACGGGACCGAACGAATGAGCAGTTCTTC.

The rearrangement uses TRBV12-3 or TRBV12-4 and TRBJ2-1; 9 nucleotides match TRBD1. The CDR3 extends over 16 amino acids. V shed 6 bases, J shed 4 bases, and the junction held 10 bases outside the gene matches. CDR3 protein: CASRSGTGKGYNEQFF. The CDR3 coding sequence is TGTGCCAGCAGATCCGGGACAGGGAAAGGTTACAATGAGCAGTTCTTC.

The chain links TRBV20-1 to TRBJ2-2, with D possibly being TRBD1 or TRBD2 (5 bases each). The CDR3 length is 13 residues. The germline CDR1 and CDR2 sequences are DFQATT and SNEGSKA (reference sequence). V was cut by 6 bases and J by 0 bases, with 8 bases left in between. The CDR3 is CSAVGANTGELFF. CDR3 coding DNA: TGCAGTGCGGTGGGGGCGAACACCGGGGAGCTGTTTTTT.

The rearrangement links TRBV5-6 to TRBJ2-3; a weak D match, TRBD1 (5 bases). Trimming took 2 bases from V and 4 from J, leaving 11 bases between them. The CDR3 spans 14 residues. Germline V gene lookup returns CDR1 SGHDT and CDR2 YYEEEE. CDR3 residues: CASSFSRVSDTQYF. The CDR3, as DNA: TGTGCCAGCAGCTTTTCCAGGGTGTCAGATACGCAGTATTTT.

This clonotype came up a few times. The CDR3 DNA follows: TGCGCCAGCAGCTCCAAGCGAGGACTAGCGGAGAACACCGGGGAGCTGTTTTTT. This gives the protein CASSSKRGLAENTGELFF. V is TRBV5-1 and J is TRBJ2-2; 10 nucleotides agree with TRBD2. With 3 bases clipped from V and 1 base from J, the junction kept 9 bases outside the gene matches. From germline, CDR1 is SGHRS and CDR2 YFSETQ. This CDR3 spans 18 amino acids.

The chain recombines TRBV5-1 with TRBJ2-1; 14 bases are a match to TRBD2. Germline CDR1 reads SGHRS; CDR2 reads YFSETQ. With 3 bases clipped from V and 0 bases from J, the junction kept 11 bases outside the gene matches. The CDR3 runs 20 residues. The CDR3 nucleotides read TGCGCCAGCAGCTGGCTCAGTGGACTAGCGGGAGGTAGCTCCTACAATGAGCAGTTCTTC. This gives the protein CASSWLSGLAGGSSYNEQFF.

V gene TRBV7-9 combines with J gene TRBJ1-2, with 8 bases identical to TRBD1. V dropped 5 bases and J dropped 1; count of bases not matched to a gene: 9. CDR1 and CDR2 from the germline V gene are SEHNR and FQNEAQ (reference sequence). This CDR3 contains 16 residues. CDR3 protein: CASSPPDRGHNYGYTF. The CDR3 bases are TGTGCCAGCAGCCCCCCTGACAGGGGCCATAACTATGGCTACACCTTC.

As regards this clonotype: The junction differs from germline at one of its ends, possibly a read error. The chain uses TRBV5-1 and TRBJ2-2, with no clear D. In germline, CDR1 is SGHRS, CDR2 YFSETQ. CDR3 size: 15 residues. The CDR3 DNA sequence: TGCGCCAGCAGCTTAGCTACCCTGAACACCTGGGAGCTGTTTTTT. Amino acids: CASSLATLNTWELFF.

This sequence joins TRBV12-3 or TRBV12-4 and TRBJ1-5; D is possibly TRBD1 (5 bases). V gave up 6 bases and J gave up 3 bases, with 15 bases separating them. This CDR3 region has 15 residues. The CDR3 DNA follows: TGTGCCAGCAGGCCCCCGGGACCCCTCAATCAGCCCCAGCATTTT. It codes for CASRPPGPLNQPQHF.

The V and J genes are TRBV5-1 and TRBJ2-2; the match to TRBD2 covers 13 bases. The trim removed 4 bases at V and 6 bases at J, leaving 6 bases unmatched. This CDR3 contains 16 residues. Germline V gives CDR1 SGHRS, CDR2 YFSETQ. CDR3 nucleotide sequence: TGCGCCAGCAGCGGTGGACTAGCGGGAGTCGCCGGGGAGCTGTTTTTT. Translating gives CASSGGLAGVAGELFF.

The chain carries TRBV6-6 and TRBJ2-2, with 10 bases lining up with TRBD2. CDR1 is MNHNY, CDR2 SVGAGI, per germline (reference sequence). V shed 2 bases, J shed 5 bases, and the junction held 5 bases outside the gene matches. The CDR3 has 16 residues. CDR3 region: CASSYGAGGVTGELFF. In nucleotides, the CDR3 is TGTGCCAGCAGTTACGGAGCGGGAGGGGTTACCGGGGAGCTGTTTTTT.

The chain has TRBV7-2 and TRBJ2-1; 8 bases match TRBD1. This CDR3 spans 15 amino acids. Germline-derived CDR1 and CDR2 are SGHTA and FQGNSA. The V segment lost 3 bases and the J segment 2 bases; nucleotides outside the gene matches: 3. CDR3 nucleotides: TGTGCCAGCAGCTTGACAGGGGCCCCCTACAATGAGCAGTTCTTC. As protein: CASSLTGAPYNEQFF.

This clonotype was seen only a few times. The chain has TRBV20-1 and TRBJ1-1; 7 nucleotides line up with TRBD1. The germline V gene has CDR1 DFQATT and CDR2 SNEGSKA (reference sequence). V lost 2 bases and J lost 10; bases outside the gene matches: 16. The CDR3 has 15 residues. The CDR3 coding sequence is TGCAGTGCTAGAAATATTATACCGGGACAGAGGAGAGCTTTCTTT. This encodes CSARNIIPGQRRAFF.

The chain employs TRBV20-1 and TRBJ1-2, with D possibly being TRBD1 (6 bases). V was pared by 2 bases and J by 4 bases, with 14 bases between. Germline assignment: CDR1 DFQATT and CDR2 SNEGSKA (reference sequence). CDR3 length equals 14 residues. The CDR3 region has the DNA TGCAGTGCTAGATCTGCCAGGGGCCTCTATGGCTACACCTTC. This sequence encodes CSARSARGLYGYTF.

The rearrangement links TRBV14 to TRBJ2-1, with 8 bases aligning to TRBD2. After removal of 4 bases from V and 7 bases from J, the junction contained 9 bases not matched to a gene. The CDR3 has 15 residues. The germline V gene encodes CDR1 SGHDN and CDR2 FVKESK. CDR3: CASSRGLGTVNEQFF. CDR3 nucleotides: TGTGCCAGCAGCCGGGGACTAGGAACGGTAAATGAGCAGTTCTTC.

The chain uses TRBV6-1 and TRBJ2-7; 7 bases line up with TRBD1. There are 14 residues in the CDR3. Germline V gene data show CDR1 as MNHNS and CDR2 as SASEGT. With V trimmed by 4 bases and J by 0 bases, 3 bases remained unmatched. CDR3 sequence reads: CASSADRVSYEQYF. The DNA of the CDR3 is TGTGCCAGCAGTGCCGACAGGGTCTCCTACGAGCAGTACTTC.

The V and J genes are TRBV20-1 and TRBJ1-5; D is ambiguous. The germline gives CDR1 DFQATT, CDR2 SNEGSKA (reference sequence). V lost 7 bases and J 1 base, leaving 8 bases between the germline ends. The CDR3 consists of 12 residues. CDR3 coding DNA: TGCAGTGTGGAGGACAGCAATCAGCCCCAGCATTTT. Protein product: CSVEDSNQPQHF.

A few counts support this clonotype. The chain is built from TRBV5-1 and TRBJ2-1, with 8 bases fitting TRBD2. Germline lookup yields CDR1 SGHRS and CDR2 YFSETQ. The CDR3 consists of 16 residues. The V gene end was trimmed by 6 bases and the J gene end by 1 base; junction bases not matched to a gene: 9. CDR3 DNA: TGCGCCAGCAATAAAGCTAGCGGGCATTCCTACAATGAGCAGTTCTTC. Translating gives CASNKASGHSYNEQFF.

This chain uses TRBV24-1 with TRBJ2-1; TRBD2 matches 9 bases. Trimming removed 2 bases from V and 5 bases from J; junction bases left unmatched: 3. The CDR3 sequence is 15 residues long. The germline V gene encodes CDR1 KGHDR and CDR2 SFDVKD. The CDR3 coding sequence is TGTGCCACCAGTGATTCGTCTAGCGGGGACAATGAGCAGTTCTTC. It translates to CATSDSSSGDNEQFF.

The CDR3 is CASSERQGWDTQYF. CDR3 nucleotides: TGTGCCAGCAGTGAACGGCAGGGGTGGGATACGCAGTATTTT. The chain uses TRBV6-1 and TRBJ2-3, with a weak D call TRBD1 (6 bases). V was shortened by 2 bases and J by 6 bases, with 12 bases between the two germline ends. CDR3 length: 14 amino acids. Germline assignment: CDR1 MNHNS and CDR2 SASEGT.

V gene TRBV12-3 or TRBV12-4 combines with J gene TRBJ2-1; no clear D. V gave up 3 bases and J gave up 4 bases, with 13 bases separating them. The CDR3 loop spans 15 amino acids. The DNA of the CDR3 is TGTGCCAGCAGTTTCCGAAGGACGGGTTACAATGAGCAGTTCTTC. Protein: CASSFRRTGYNEQFF.

The chain combines TRBV5-5 with TRBJ2-2, with D unresolved. This CDR3 comprises 13 residues. Germline CDR1 SGHKS, CDR2 YYEKEE (reference sequence). V was pared by 1 base and J by 4 bases, with 5 bases between. The CDR3 loop is CASSLRTTGELFF. CDR3 nucleotide sequence: TGTGCCAGCAGCTTGAGGACCACCGGGGAGCTGTTTTTT.

The chain uses TRBV5-1 and TRBJ2-1; 9 bases agree with TRBD1. After removal of 1 base from V and 0 bases from J, the junction contained 20 bases not matched to a gene. Germline V gene data show CDR1 as SGHRS and CDR2 as YFSETQ. The CDR3 spans 22 residues. The CDR3 sequence: CASSLPHKGQGFPLYSYNEQFF. In nucleotides, the CDR3 is TGCGCCAGCAGCTTGCCCCATAAGGGACAGGGTTTCCCTTTATACTCCTACAATGAGCAGTTCTTC. Full variable domain (outside the CDR3, taken from reference TRBV5-1 and TRBJ2-1): KAGVTQTPRYLIKTRGQQVTLSCSPISGHRSVSWYQQTPGQGLQFLFEYFSETQRNKGNFPGRFSGRQFSNSRSEMNVSTLELGDSALYLCASSLPHKGQGFPLYSYNEQFFGPGTRLTVL.

The genes are TRBV7-9 and TRBJ2-3, with TRBD1 as a possible D gene (7 bases). CDR1 is SEHNR, CDR2 FQNEAQ, per germline (reference sequence). The length of the CDR3 is 15 residues. Trimming took 2 bases from V and 0 from J, leaving 9 bases between them. CDR3 protein: CASSLQGGSTDTQYF. CDR3 nucleotides: TGTGCCAGCAGCTTACAGGGGGGAAGCACAGATACGCAGTATTTT.

This clonotype occurred a few times. V and J are TRBV19 and TRBJ1-4, with 8 bases fitting TRBD1. CDR3 length equals 17 residues. The germline V gene has CDR1 LNHDA and CDR2 SQIVND (reference sequence). The J segment lost 8 bases and the V segment lost 3 bases, leaving 14 bases of the junction unmatched. CDR3 DNA sequence: TGTGCCAGTAGTATGGGACAGGTTACCGCCGGGGGAGAAAAACTGTTTTTT. Translated, it gives CASSMGQVTAGGEKLFF.

This sequence joins TRBV4-2 and TRBJ2-5, with D tentatively TRBD2 (6 bases). The germline V gene has CDR1 LGHNA and CDR2 YNFKEQ. This CDR3 is 14 amino acids long. The V gene lost 1 base and the J gene lost 5 bases, with 11 bases spanning the gap. CDR3 bases: TGTGCCAGCAGCCAAGGTGCAGGGAGGGAGACCCAGTACTTC. As protein: CASSQGAGRETQYF.

This clonotype appeared a few times. CDR3 sequence: CASRKGLAPYEQYF. The CDR3 region has the DNA TGTGCCAGCAGAAAGGGGTTGGCCCCTTACGAGCAGTACTTC. This rearrangement joins TRBV27 to TRBJ2-7; D perhaps matches TRBD1 (5 bases). V was cut by 6 bases and J by 4 bases, with 16 bases left in between. CDR1 is MNHEY and CDR2 is SMNVEV in the germline V gene (reference sequence). The CDR3 totals 14 residues.

The chain links TRBV20-1 to TRBJ2-1, with 9 positions matching TRBD2. The CDR3 is 13 residues long. Germline trimming cut 5 bases from V and 6 bases from J; bases unmatched to any gene: 5. Germline assignment: CDR1 DFQATT and CDR2 SNEGSKA (reference sequence). Written as DNA, the CDR3 is TGCAGTGCTGTCGGACTAGCGTTCAATGAGCAGTTCTTC. Translated: CSAVGLAFNEQFF.